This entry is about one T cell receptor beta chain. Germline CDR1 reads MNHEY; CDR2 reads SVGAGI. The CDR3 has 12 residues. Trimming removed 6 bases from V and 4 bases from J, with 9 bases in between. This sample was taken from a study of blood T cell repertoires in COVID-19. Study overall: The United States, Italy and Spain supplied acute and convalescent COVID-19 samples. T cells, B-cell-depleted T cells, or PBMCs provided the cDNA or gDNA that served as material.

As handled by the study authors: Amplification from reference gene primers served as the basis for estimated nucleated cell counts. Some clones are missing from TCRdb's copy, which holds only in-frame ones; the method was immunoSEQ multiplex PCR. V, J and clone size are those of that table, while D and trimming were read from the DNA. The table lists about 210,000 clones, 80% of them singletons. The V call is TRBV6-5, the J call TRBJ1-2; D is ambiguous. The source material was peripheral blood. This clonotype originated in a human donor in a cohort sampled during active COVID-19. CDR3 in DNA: TGTGCCAGCAGGGGGAGTAGCTATGGCTACACCTTC. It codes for CASRGSSYGYTF.